A selection of T cell receptor beta chains follows, all from one sample in a study of T cells in localized non-small cell lung cancer. Data came from immunoSEQ multiplex PCR; TCRdb stores just in-frame clones and leaves some out. The sample consists of more than 15,000 clones, approximately 81% of them appearing once. Sequenced material: peripheral blood, taken before any cancer treatment. All receptors come from a male donor aged 60 or over with stage I lung adenocarcinoma. CDR3s include the opening cysteine and the closing phenylalanine or tryptophan. D genes are given only for firm matches. Clone size is given for some rows only: seen once, a few or many times, or a class if the clone is expanded.

>TRBJ1-2|NA|TRBV28|TRBD1
TGTGCCAGCAGTTTACATCCAGGGGGCACCCCCTATGGCTACACCTTC
CASSLHPGGTPYGYTF
>TRBJ2-5|NA|TRBV20-1|TRBD1
TGCAGTGCTGTACAGGGGGAGACCCAGTACTTC
CSAVQGETQYF
>TRBJ1-1|NA|TRBV5-4|NA
TGTGCCAGCAGGGGTATCGGCACTGAAGCTTTCTTT
CASRGIGTEAFF
>TRBJ1-5|NA|TRBV7-2|TRBD1
TGTGCCAGCAGGGGACAGTTTAATCAGCCCCAGCATTTT
CASRGQFNQPQHF
>TRBJ1-3|NA|TRBV6-5|NA
TGTGCCAGCAGTTACGCCGGGACAACTGGAAACACCATATATTTT
CASSYAGTTGNTIYF
>TRBJ2-7|once|TRBV4-3|NA
TGCGCCAGCAGCCAAGGGGAAGCGGTTTCCTACGAGCAGTACTTC
CASSQGEAVSYEQYF
>TRBJ2-4|NA|TRBV11-1|NA
TGTGCCAGCTCCTTCCAAGTGGGGGCCGGAGCCAAAAACATTCAGTACTTC
CASSFQVGAGAKNIQYF
>TRBJ2-7|few|TRBV6-5|TRBD2
TGTGCCAGCAGTTACAGCGGGAGCCAACCCTACGAGCAGTACTTC
CASSYSGSQPYEQYF
>TRBJ2-1|NA|TRBV18|TRBD2
TGTGCCAGCTCACCGAAAGCGGGATTCTCCTACAATGAGCAGTTCTTC
CASSPKAGFSYNEQFF
>TRBJ2-7|NA|TRBV19|TRBD2
TGTGCCAGTATTCGGGGGGGGCCGAGTTCCTACGAGCAGTACTTC
CASIRGGPSSYEQYF
>TRBJ2-7|once|TRBV28|NA
TGTGCCAGCACCACTAGGGACGGCCTCTACGAGCAGTACTTC
CASTTRDGLYEQYF
>TRBJ2-1|NA|TRBV12-5|TRBD1
TGTGCTAGTGGTTTCGCATCCGGGACAGGGACCTACAATGAGCAGTTCTTC
CASGFASGTGTYNEQFF
>TRBJ1-3|NA|TRBV27|TRBD1
TGTGCCAGCGGACAGGGTGGGGACTCTGGAAACACCATATATTTT
CASGQGGDSGNTIYF
>TRBJ2-3|NA|TRBV4-2|TRBD2
TGTGCCAGCAGCCGCGGGACTAGCGGAGGCACAGATACGCAGTATTTT
CASSRGTSGGTDTQYF
>TRBJ1-5|NA|TRBV9|NA
TGTGCCAGCAGCGTAGGACAGGATAGCAATCAGCCCCAGCATTTT
CASSVGQDSNQPQHF
>TRBJ2-2|NA|TRBV7-2|NA
TGTGCCAGCAGCTTAGCAGCAGGGGCGATGACCGGGGAGCTGTTTTTT
CASSLAAGAMTGELFF
>TRBJ1-1|NA|TRBV5-1|NA
TGCGCCAGCAGCGACAGGTTGAACACTGAAGCTTTCTTT
CASSDRLNTEAFF
>TRBJ2-3|NA|TRBV7-9|TRBD2
TGTGCCAGCAGCTTCCGGACTAGCGGGGGGGCTAGTGATACGCAGTATTTT
CASSFRTSGGASDTQYF
>TRBJ1-1|NA|TRBV6-1|NA
TGTGCCAGCTTGGGACAGAACACTGAAGCTTTCTTT
CASLGQNTEAFF
>TRBJ1-2|NA|TRBV28|NA
TGTGCCAGCAGTTTAAGGGGCAGCTATGGCTACACCTTC
CASSLRGSYGYTF
>TRBJ2-3|once|TRBV11-2|NA
TGTGCCAGCAGCTCCCGGGTGGTGACAGATACGCAGTATTTT
CASSSRVVTDTQYF
>TRBJ1-6|NA|TRBV4-2|NA
TGTGCCAGCAGCCAAGTGAGGTACAATTCACCCCTCCACTTT
CASSQVRYNSPLHF
>TRBJ1-2|NA|TRBV29-1|NA
TGCAGCGGCGGAGCACCGATTTATGGCTACACCTTC
CSGGAPIYGYTF
>TRBJ2-1|NA|TRBV5-1|NA
TGCGCCAGCAGCTTGGGGTGGAGCTCCTACAATGAGCAGTTCTTC
CASSLGWSSYNEQFF
>TRBJ2-7|NA|TRBV9|TRBD1
TGTGCCAGCAGCGCCCGGGACAGTCTATACGAGCAGTACTTC
CASSARDSLYEQYF
>TRBJ1-6|once|TRBV5-6|NA
TGTGCCAGCAGCGCGAGCCCCGGGCAGGGGCTAACCCTCCACTTT
CASSASPGQGLTLHF
>TRBJ2-5|once|TRBV7-9|TRBD1
TGTGCCAGCAGCTTGACAGGGGGCGCAAAAGAGACCCAGTACTTC
CASSLTGGAKETQYF
>TRBJ1-5|NA|TRBV6-6|NA
TGTGCCAGCAGTTGGGGAACGGGGCAGCCCCAGCATTTT
CASSWGTGQPQHF